The 22 T cell receptor beta chains in this list originate from one sample, sequenced in a study of cytomegalovirus exposure and HLA in healthy donors (dated by TCRdb to the late 2010s). Libraries were built with the immunoSEQ multiplex PCR assay. For the multiplex PCR, a mixture combining 60 forward primers for TCR Vbeta segments and 13 reverse primers for TCR Jbeta segments was used. Sourced from immuneACCESS, this table was stored by TCRdb with only in-frame sequences that have V and J called. A share of the clones is absent; for the studies checked, an unresolved V gene accounts for under half, and the remainder has no known explanation. The sample table records 65,000 to 90,000 clones; 79% of these occur just once. The ten largest clones add up to more than 2% of the sample. Material: PBMCs. These TCRs come from a man aged 30-40 years in good health and CMV-seronegative.

The chain recombines TRBV11-1 with TRBJ2-7; maybe TRBD1 (6 bases). V lost 1 base to trimming and J lost 3 bases, with 19 bases between them. The CDR3 covers 17 residues. In germline, CDR1 is SGHAT, CDR2 FQDESV (reference sequence). The CDR3: CASSLGRYRVPNYEQYF. DNA for the CDR3: TGTGCCAGCAGCTTAGGCCGCTACAGGGTTCCCAACTACGAGCAGTACTTC.

V gene TRBV10-2 combines with J gene TRBJ1-4, with a weak D call TRBD1 (6 bases). The CDR3 has 15 residues. Looked up from germline, CDR1 is WSHSY and CDR2 is SAAADI. Trimming took off 1 base at V and 7 bases at J, with 13 bases between the two ends. The CDR3 DNA follows: TGCGCCAGCAGTGAGTTAGACAGGACGTTTGAAAAACTGTTTTTT. Protein product: CASSELDRTFEKLFF.

The chain employs TRBV30 and TRBJ2-1; 10 nucleotides agree with TRBD1. Germline V lookup: CDR1 GTSNPN, CDR2 SVGIG (reference sequence). J was trimmed by 8 bases and V by 5 bases; bases with no gene match: 6. This CDR3 is built from 13 residues. The CDR3 loop is CAWGQGVGDEQFF. The CDR3 nucleotides read TGTGCCTGGGGACAGGGGGTTGGGGATGAGCAGTTCTTC.

This clone has more than one count but fewer than ten. The chain uses TRBV5-4 and TRBJ1-6; no definite D call. The V gene lost 4 bases and the J gene lost 5 bases, with 16 bases spanning the gap. CDR3 length: 16 amino acids. From germline, CDR1 is SGHNT and CDR2 YYREEE (reference sequence). The CDR3: CASSGPGPENNSPLHF. DNA of the CDR3: TGTGCCAGCAGCGGCCCGGGTCCTGAAAATAATTCACCCCTCCACTTT.

The V and J genes are TRBV7-9 and TRBJ2-1; TRBD2 matches at 7 bases. Germline CDR1 SEHNR, CDR2 FQNEAQ (reference sequence). The CDR3 runs 16 residues. V shed 3 bases, J shed 7 bases, and the junction held 12 bases outside the gene matches. The CDR3: CASSFVREGLGNEQFF. DNA for the CDR3: TGTGCCAGCAGCTTTGTGAGGGAGGGCCTCGGAAATGAGCAGTTCTTC.

The rearrangement links TRBV10-3 to TRBJ1-1; 9 bases are shared with TRBD1. V lost 2 bases, J lost 8 bases, and 3 bases stayed unmatched. CDR1 and CDR2 from the germline V gene are ENHRY and SYGVKD. This CDR3 has 13 amino acids. This chain's CDR3 is CAISEITGGEAFF. CDR3 in DNA: TGTGCCATCAGTGAGATCACAGGGGGCGAAGCTTTCTTT.

The chain recombines TRBV7-8 with TRBJ2-5; the match to TRBD1 covers 7 bases. From germline, CDR1 is SGHVS and CDR2 FQNEAQ. V lost 4 bases to trimming and J lost 5 bases; unmatched junction nucleotides: 16. The length of the CDR3 is 17 residues. This chain's CDR3 is CASSSGQVLFTGETQYF. CDR3 DNA sequence: TGTGCCAGCAGCTCCGGACAGGTCCTGTTCACCGGGGAGACCCAGTACTTC.

The chain is built from TRBV23-1 and TRBJ1-2; D unresolved. TRBV23-1 is identified as an open reading frame with a role that is uncertain. Trimming took off 5 bases at V and 0 bases at J, with 10 bases between the two ends. The CDR3 is 14 residues long. Here the CDR3 DNA reads TGCGCCAGCAGTTTGCAGTCCTCTAACTATGGCTACACCTTC. As protein: CASSLQSSNYGYTF.

This chain's CDR3 is CASRGRTAYNEQFF. CDR3 nucleotides: TGTGCCAGTAGGGGAAGGACAGCTTACAATGAGCAGTTCTTC. This sequence joins TRBV19 and TRBJ2-1, with a tentative D call TRBD1 (6 bases). Germline-derived CDR1 and CDR2 are LNHDA and SQIVND (reference sequence). Trimming shortened V by 6 bases and J by 4 bases, and 13 bases separated the two germline ends. This CDR3 is 14 amino acids long.

This clone was recorded at least ten times. CDR3 nucleotide sequence: TGCGCCAGCAGTGAGGCACAGGGGGCGGTCACCTACGAGCAGTACTTC. It specifies CASSEAQGAVTYEQYF. V gene TRBV10-1 combines with J gene TRBJ2-7; the match to TRBD1 covers 9 bases. The V segment lost 2 bases and the J segment 2 bases; nucleotides outside the gene matches: 7. CDR3 length: 16 residues. CDR1 WNHNN and CDR2 SYGVQD come from the germline V gene (reference sequence).

V gene TRBV27 combines with J gene TRBJ2-7, with a weak D call TRBD2 (5 bases). The germline gives CDR1 MNHEY, CDR2 SMNVEV (reference sequence). There are 14 residues in the CDR3. Trimming stripped 6 bases from V and 1 base from J, with 13 bases between. CDR3 loop: CASSHYGESYEQYF. The CDR3 DNA reads as TGTGCCAGCAGCCACTACGGGGAGTCCTACGAGCAGTACTTC.

The chain combines TRBV4-2 with TRBJ2-7, with 7 bases fitting TRBD1. The junction had 11 bases not matched to a gene; V was cut back by 2 bases and J by 1 base. Per germline, CDR1 LGHNA and CDR2 YNFKEQ. The CDR3 sequence is 17 residues long. The CDR3 DNA sequence: TGTGCCAGCAGCCAAAAGCGACAGGGTGGGGTGTCCTACGAGCAGTACTTC. It is translated as CASSQKRQGGVSYEQYF.

The chain is built from TRBV6-5 and TRBJ1-6, with 8 bases lining up with TRBD1. The J segment lost 7 bases and the V segment lost 2 bases, leaving 4 bases of the junction unmatched. The CDR3 runs to 15 residues. Germline V gene sequence: CDR1 MNHEY, CDR2 SVGAGI. CDR3: CASSYGQGANSPLHF. CDR3 nucleotide sequence: TGTGCCAGCAGTTACGGGCAGGGGGCAAATTCACCCCTCCACTTT.

The V and J genes are TRBV9 and TRBJ2-7; D is possibly TRBD2 (6 bases). Looked up from germline, CDR1 is SGDLS and CDR2 is YYNGEE. V was trimmed by 0 bases and J by 9 bases, leaving 13 bases between them. The CDR3 is 13 residues long. The CDR3 here is CASSVEEGRTQYF. In nucleotides, the CDR3 is TGTGCCAGCAGCGTAGAGGAGGGGCGCACGCAGTACTTC.

V and J are TRBV28 and TRBJ2-5; 13 bases map to TRBD2. CDR3 length: 16 residues. Germline V gives CDR1 MDHEN, CDR2 SYDVKM. V dropped 5 bases and J dropped 5; count of bases not matched to a gene: 8. CDR3 DNA sequence: TGTGCCAGCAGTCGACCTGGGACTAGCGGGACGGAGACCCAGTACTTC. Its translation: CASSRPGTSGTETQYF.

The V gene is TRBV6-1, the J gene TRBJ2-3; D is perhaps TRBD2 (6 bases). Trimming took 0 bases from V and 6 from J, leaving 16 bases between them. CDR1 is MNHNS, CDR2 SASEGT, per germline. The CDR3 totals 16 residues. The CDR3 nucleotides read TGTGCCAGCAGTGAAGCGTTGCGGGATCCAGTTGATACGCAGTATTTT. As protein: CASSEALRDPVDTQYF.

The J gene is TRBJ1-2, the V gene TRBV4-1; D is perhaps TRBD1 (6 bases). The V and J ends lost 2 bases and 4 bases respectively, with 17 bases between them. Germline V gene lookup returns CDR1 MGHRA and CDR2 YSYEKL. There are 16 residues in the CDR3. CDR3 residues: CASSQLGQRRSYGYTF. In DNA, the CDR3 is TGCGCCAGCAGCCAACTTGGACAGCGACGGAGCTATGGCTACACCTTC.

This chain uses TRBV4-1 with TRBJ1-5; D is undetermined. CDR1 and CDR2 from the germline V gene are MGHRA and YSYEKL. The CDR3 has 18 amino acids. The V and J ends lost 1 base and 5 bases respectively, with 21 bases between them. The CDR3 loop reads CASSQAAGGLQLDQPQHF. As DNA, the CDR3 is TGCGCCAGCAGCCAAGCCGCAGGAGGGTTACAGTTGGATCAGCCCCAGCATTTT.

This clone was seen just once. The chain couples TRBV2 to TRBJ1-2; D call uncertain. CDR1 SNHLY and CDR2 FYNNEI come from the germline V gene. With 4 bases removed from V and 3 bases from J, the gap between germline ends came to 9 bases. The CDR3 spans 13 residues. The CDR3 coding sequence is TGTGCCAGCAGTGGAGGGCGAGACTATGGCTACACCTTC. This encodes CASSGGRDYGYTF.

The V and J genes are TRBV21-1 and TRBJ2-7; TRBD2 is the table's D call, not checked against the DNA. TRBV21-1 is flagged as a pseudogene. CDR3 length equals 14 residues. CDR3 amino acids: CASSIREEDYEQYF. In DNA, the CDR3 is TGTGCCAGCAGCATCCGGGAAGAGGACTACGAGCAGTACTTC.

The CDR3 nucleotides are TGTGCCAGCAGCCCCGGGAGCTATGGCTACACCTTC. Its translation: CASSPGSYGYTF. The rearrangement uses TRBV7-2 and TRBJ1-2; unclear D gene. Deletions cut 5 bases from V and 4 bases from J, with 8 bases between. This CDR3 region has 12 residues. Germline loops: CDR1 SGHTA, CDR2 FQGNSA. Using reference TRBV7-2 and TRBJ1-2 for the parts outside the CDR3, the full variable domain is GAGVSQSPSNKVTEKGKDVELRCDPISGHTALYWYRQSLGQGLEFLIYFQGNSAPDKSGLPSDRFSAERTGGSVSTLTIQRTQQEDSAVYLCASSPGSYGYTFGSGTRLTVV.

CDR3 sequence reads: CASSPYNEQFF. CDR3 nucleotide sequence: TGCGCCAGCAGCCCATACAATGAGCAGTTCTTC. The chain joins TRBV10-1 to TRBJ2-1; D not certain. In germline, CDR1 is WNHNN, CDR2 SYGVQD (reference sequence). CDR3 length equals 11 residues. V lost 6 bases and J 4 bases, leaving 4 bases between the germline ends.